This TCR beta chain was retrieved from a study of response to subunit inactivated influenza vaccine. The CDR3 sequence is 17 residues long. Germline CDR1 is SGHVS and CDR2 is FNYEAQ. V gave up 2 bases and J gave up 5 bases; unmatched junction bases: 12. Study-wide results and limits: Authors suggested each seasonal influenza vaccination recruits few new T cells.

Of note for this clonotype: Its antigen is as yet unknown.

TCRdb processed the RT-PCR reads anew with MiXCR; each CDR3 protein has one entry. Of 150,000 or so distinct CDR3 sequences listed, roughly a tenth are singletons. This receptor was identified in a man in his fifties or sixties who received an inactivated influenza vaccine. The sequenced sample was CD8+ T cells sorted from PBMCs, obtained less than 30 months after vaccination. The chain links TRBV7-6 to TRBJ2-1; TRBD2 aligns across 7 bases. The CDR3: CASSLFRGGSINNEQFF. DNA for the CDR3: TGTGCCAGCAGCTTATTTCGCGGCGGGAGCATCAACAATGAGCAGTTCTTC.